This T cell receptor beta chain emerged from a study of cytomegalovirus exposure and HLA in healthy donors. Study information: There were approximately 85 million unique TCRs (from HLA-typed donors) in an early data release.

This clone was seen a handful of times. Its antigen is not known. V gave up 5 bases and J gave up 10 bases, with 11 bases separating them. CDR3 length: 11 residues. Germline CDR1 reads MNHNY; CDR2 reads SVGAGI (reference sequence). Study-wide points: Listed as cytomegalovirus-associated were 164 TCR beta chains. A further, later analysis showed that HLA-associated TCR beta chains (compared with equally common others) were more clonally expanded.

The PCR ran on 60 Vbeta and 13 Jbeta primers. As handled by the study authors: As a later analysis found, there were 60 million to 90 million unique TCR beta chains, of which roughly 11 million were shared. The data were produced by immunoSEQ multiplex PCR, yet TCRdb's version contains in-frame clones alone and is incomplete. That table supplies the V and J calls and clone size; D and trimming were determined from the DNA. This table holds roughly 130,000 clones, about 85% found once. The sequencing sample was made of PBMCs. The origin of this receptor is a boy between 10 and 17 years old in good health and CMV-seronegative. V gene TRBV6-6 combines with J gene TRBJ1-1, with D unresolved. The CDR3 DNA sequence: TGTGCCAGCAGTGGCCAGGAGGGAGCTTTCTTT. Amino acid sequence: CASSGQEGAFF.